The TCR beta chain under discussion was sequenced for a study of B cell selection in AIRE deficiency. Measured with immunoSEQ multiplex PCR; TCRdb has only the in-frame clones, and not every one. The sample contains over 20,000 clones, about nine tenths of which appear only once. With regard to this clone: The antigen is undetermined.

V was clipped by 3 bases and J by 0 bases, with 15 bases between them. The length of the CDR3 is 17 residues. Germline V lookup: CDR1 MNHNS, CDR2 SASEGT. The regulatory T cell sort gate was CD4+CD25hiCD127low/negative. Findings of the study overall: Only about 9.3% of some 3,300 shared Treg sequences were patient-specific; 30% to 35% healthy-specific. Tconv and Treg cells from AIRE-deficient patients resembled healthy donors in TCRBV usage, CDR3 length and diversity.

The clonotype was recovered from a human donor in good health. Sequenced: CD4+CD25+ Tregs sorted from PBMCs. The chain recombines TRBV6-1 with TRBJ2-4; D perhaps matches TRBD2 (6 bases). The CDR3 DNA reads TGTGCCAGCAGTGAGAGGGGCGGGGCCATAGCCAAAAACATTCAGTACTTC. Residues: CASSERGGAIAKNIQYF.